What follows is one T cell receptor (beta chain) and its context. This sample is part of a study of T-cell memory formation after mild COVID-19. TCRdb independently ran MiXCR on the 5' RACE reads; one entry per CDR3 protein. Counted here are a few hundred thousand distinct CDR3 sequences, 16% occurring once; the ten biggest clones make up approximately 20%. Trimming cost V 5 bases and J 0 bases, with 7 bases left between them. The CDR3 contains 13 residues. Germline assignment: CDR1 SEHNR and CDR2 FQNEAQ (reference sequence). The rearrangement links TRBV7-9 to TRBJ2-5; tentatively, D is TRBD1 (6 bases). Specimen: PBMCs or a T cell subset sorted from them (not recorded which). This receptor was taken from a man between 18 and 35 years old who had mild COVID-19 (a few samples of this study predate the infection). Cell type and time point are not known. The CDR3 coding sequence is TGTGCCAGCAGCGACAGGAACCAAGAGACCCAGTACTTC. Translation gives CASSDRNQETQYF.